These 18 T cell receptor beta chains share one sample of origin, sequenced in a study of T-cell reconstitution after alpha-beta-depleted transplantation in children. Researchers prepared the TCRbeta library using unique molecular identifiers, the study reports. Each CDR3 protein gets one entry after TCRdb re-called the PCR reads with MiXCR. This sample has roughly 200,000 distinct CDR3 sequences, with 7% to 9% found just once. Sequencing used PBMCs, mostly from graft donor cells, obtained 360 days after TCRalphabeta/CD19-depleted stem cell transplant. The receptors derive from a male patient between 2 and 10 years old who had a stem cell transplant for acute myeloid leukemia, so the T cells may come from the graft donor.

This clonotype was seen at least ten times. The V and J genes are TRBV5-1 and TRBJ1-2; no firm D call. Trimming took off 0 bases at V and 5 bases at J, with 8 bases between the two ends. This CDR3 is 13 amino acids long. From germline, CDR1 is SGHRS and CDR2 YFSETQ. The CDR3 bases are TGCGCCAGCAGCTTGGGGCAGTCGTATGGCTACACCTTC. Its translation: CASSLGQSYGYTF.

J is TRBJ2-2 and V is TRBV20-1, with 9 positions matching TRBD1. With 6 bases clipped from V and 6 bases from J, the junction kept 5 bases outside the gene matches. This CDR3 has 13 amino acids. The germline V gene encodes CDR1 DFQATT and CDR2 SNEGSKA (reference sequence). Written as DNA, the CDR3 is TGCAGTGCAAGGACAGGGGTACCCGGGGAGCTGTTTTTT. Its translation is CSARTGVPGELFF.

A few counts support this clonotype. V is TRBV20-1 and J is TRBJ2-1, with 10 bases identical to TRBD1. CDR1 is DFQATT and CDR2 is SNEGSKA in the germline V gene (reference sequence). CDR3 length: 15 amino acids. The V and J ends lost 4 bases and 6 bases, in that order; junction bases with no gene match: 9. This CDR3 reads CSATSPGQGFNEQFF. The CDR3 DNA sequence: TGCAGTGCTACTAGCCCGGGACAGGGGTTCAATGAGCAGTTCTTC.

The J gene is TRBJ1-4, the V gene TRBV7-6; 7 bases align to TRBD1. Losses at the gene ends were 1 base for V and 8 bases for J; bases not matched to a gene: 7. The CDR3 extends over 15 amino acids. Germline V CDR1 and CDR2: SGHVS, FNYEAQ. The CDR3 loop reads CASSLGRQGPEKLFF. The CDR3 coding sequence is TGTGCCAGCAGCTTAGGGAGACAGGGACCAGAAAAACTGTTTTTT.

In its sample, this clonotype was seen many times. J is TRBJ2-1 and V is TRBV12-3 or TRBV12-4, with TRBD1 matching over 7 bases. The CDR3 is made up of 13 amino acids. Trimming cost V 5 bases and J 9 bases; bases outside gene matches: 7. The CDR3 coding sequence is TGTGCCAGCAGTCCCCCGACAGGGAGTGAGCAGTTCTTC. As protein: CASSPPTGSEQFF.

This chain links TRBV10-3 with TRBJ1-3, with 7 bases that match TRBD1. The V gene's germline CDR1 is ENHRY and CDR2 SYGVKD. The CDR3 loop spans 15 amino acids. Trimming removed 6 bases from V and 2 bases from J; junction bases left unmatched: 7. The CDR3 coding sequence is TGTGCCATCAGGACAGGGCCAAGGCCTGGAAACACCATATATTTT. This encodes CAIRTGPRPGNTIYF.

The rearrangement links TRBV18 to TRBJ2-7, with 12 bases identical to TRBD2. Germline V lookup: CDR1 KGHSH, CDR2 LQKENI. The CDR3 consists of 15 residues. J was trimmed by 4 bases and V by 3 bases; bases with no gene match: 4. The CDR3 nucleotides read TGTGCCAGCTCACCCCCGGGGACTAGCGGGTACGAGCAGTACTTC. It is translated as CASSPPGTSGYEQYF. Full variable domain (missing parts from reference TRBV18 and TRBJ2-7): NAGVMQNPRHLVRRRGQEARLRCSPMKGHSHVYWYRQLPEEGLKFMVYLQKENIIDESGMPKERFSAEFPKEGPSILRIQQVVRGDSAAYFCASSPPGTSGYEQYFGPGTRLTVT.

This clonotype was picked up many times. The chain couples TRBV24-1 to TRBJ2-1; possible D gene TRBD2, 5 bases. Germline CDR1 and CDR2: KGHDR and SFDVKD. Trimming took off 3 bases at V and 0 bases at J, with 11 bases between the two ends. The CDR3 covers 16 residues. The CDR3 coding sequence is TGTGCCACCAGTGATCCCCGGGGTGGCTCCTACAATGAGCAGTTCTTC. Translating it yields CATSDPRGGSYNEQFF.

The V call is TRBV11-2, the J call TRBJ2-1; D is undetermined. Germline CDR1 is SGHAT and CDR2 is FQNNGV. The V end was cut by 7 bases, the J end by 6 bases, with 22 bases between. This CDR3 spans 16 amino acids. This CDR3 reads CASKRSAAPVPNEQFF. As DNA, the CDR3 is TGTGCCAGCAAACGCAGTGCGGCCCCCGTTCCCAATGAGCAGTTCTTC.

This chain links TRBV28 with TRBJ2-7; weak D call: TRBD1 (5 bases). Trimming stripped 1 base from V and 6 bases from J, with 13 bases between. Per germline, CDR1 MDHEN and CDR2 SYDVKM. The CDR3 loop spans 14 amino acids. For the CDR3, the DNA is TGTGCCAGCAGTTTATTGGGAAAAGGGGTCGAGCAGTACTTC. This encodes CASSLLGKGVEQYF. Based on the CDR3 plus reference TRBV28 and TRBJ2-7, the full variable domain is DVKVTQSSRYLVKRTGEKVFLECVQDMDHENMFWYRQDPGLGLRLIYFSYDVKMKEKGDIPEGYSVSREKKERFSLILESASTNQTSMYLCASSLLGKGVEQYFGPGTRLTVT.

There are a few counts of this clonotype. A much larger clone differs from this one at a single base, so this may be a read error. This chain joins TRBV12-3 or TRBV12-4 and TRBJ2-7; unclear D gene. CDR3 length: 11 amino acids. Trimming cost V 4 bases and J 3 bases, with 4 bases left between them. CDR3 sequence (DNA): TGTGCCAGCAGTTCAGGCTACGAGCAGTACGTC. This gives the protein CASSSGYEQYV.

This clonotype was seen repeatedly, ten times or more. This chain uses TRBV12-3 or TRBV12-4 with TRBJ2-5; D may correspond to TRBD1 or TRBD2 (5 bases each). The CDR3 totals 15 residues. Trimming stripped 3 bases from V and 2 bases from J, with 13 bases between. The CDR3 DNA is TGTGCCAGCAGTTTTGGGGCGGGTGTGCAAGAGACCCAGTACTTC. It yields the protein CASSFGAGVQETQYF.

This clonotype was counted many times. The chain has TRBV29-1 and TRBJ2-3; D remains ambiguous. Germline loops: CDR1 SQVTM, CDR2 ANQGSEA. The V end lost 4 bases, the J end lost 4 bases, and 3 bases lay between the germline ends. This CDR3 region has 10 residues. CDR3 sequence (DNA): TGCAGCGTTGCATCAGATACGCAGTATTTT. Protein: CSVASDTQYF.

This clonotype was found many times. The chain joins TRBV20-1 to TRBJ2-7; 11 bases fit TRBD1. Germline assignment: CDR1 DFQATT and CDR2 SNEGSKA (reference sequence). CDR3 length: 15 amino acids. J was trimmed by 5 bases and V by 3 bases; bases with no gene match: 9. CDR3 in DNA: TGCAGTGCTAGTGCAGGGACAGGGGGGATCCACGAGCAGTACGTC. Translation gives CSASAGTGGIHEQYV.

This clonotype was counted many times. V and J are TRBV6-2 or TRBV6-3 and TRBJ2-7; D may be TRBD2 (5 bases). Germline CDR1 reads MNHEY; CDR2 reads SVGEGT. V lost 3 bases to trimming and J lost 1 base, with 10 bases between them. There are 14 residues in the CDR3. The CDR3 DNA reads TGTGCCAGCAGTTATAACGGGGAATCCTACGAGCAGTACTTC. Translation: CASSYNGESYEQYF.

This clonotype was detected ten times or more. The gene calls are TRBV6-1 and TRBJ2-7; 9 nucleotides line up with TRBD1. The V segment lost 3 bases and the J segment 5 bases; nucleotides outside the gene matches: 5. The V gene's germline CDR1 is MNHNS and CDR2 SASEGT. The CDR3 runs 14 residues. The CDR3 DNA reads as TGTGCCAGCAGTGAGTCCGGGACAGGGAACGAGCAGTACTTC. Translating it yields CASSESGTGNEQYF.

The chain is built from TRBV7-9 and TRBJ2-3; TRBD2 matches at 9 bases. The CDR3 has 17 amino acids. Trimming at V came to 0 bases and at J to 4 bases, leaving 8 bases not matched to a gene. From germline, CDR1 is SEHNR and CDR2 FQNEAQ (reference sequence). CDR3: CASSLAMASGMADTQYF. In DNA form, the CDR3 reads TGTGCCAGCAGCTTAGCGATGGCTAGCGGGATGGCAGATACGCAGTATTTT.

The chain is built from TRBV5-1 and TRBJ2-2, with 8 nucleotides matching TRBD1. Germline V gene data show CDR1 as SGHRS and CDR2 as YFSETQ. V shed 5 bases, J shed 7 bases, and the junction held 7 bases outside the gene matches. The CDR3 loop spans 14 amino acids. CDR3 sequence (DNA): TGCGCCAGCAGTCGGGACAGGACCCTCGGGGAGCTGTTTTTT. Translated, it gives CASSRDRTLGELFF.